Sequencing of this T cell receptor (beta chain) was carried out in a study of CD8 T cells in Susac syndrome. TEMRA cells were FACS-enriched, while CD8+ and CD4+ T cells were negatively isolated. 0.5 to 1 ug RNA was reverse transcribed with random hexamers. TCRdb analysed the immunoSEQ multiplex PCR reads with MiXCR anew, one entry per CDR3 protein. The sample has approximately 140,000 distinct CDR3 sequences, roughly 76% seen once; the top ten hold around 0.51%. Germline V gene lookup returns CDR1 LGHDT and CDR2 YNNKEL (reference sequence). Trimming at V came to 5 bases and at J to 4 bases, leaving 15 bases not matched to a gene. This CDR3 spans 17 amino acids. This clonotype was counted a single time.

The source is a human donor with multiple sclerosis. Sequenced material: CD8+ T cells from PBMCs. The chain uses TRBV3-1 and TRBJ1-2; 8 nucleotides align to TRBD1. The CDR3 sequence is CASSSLLSTGVVYGYTF. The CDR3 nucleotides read TGTGCCAGCAGCTCCTTACTTTCGACAGGGGTGGTCTATGGCTACACCTTC.